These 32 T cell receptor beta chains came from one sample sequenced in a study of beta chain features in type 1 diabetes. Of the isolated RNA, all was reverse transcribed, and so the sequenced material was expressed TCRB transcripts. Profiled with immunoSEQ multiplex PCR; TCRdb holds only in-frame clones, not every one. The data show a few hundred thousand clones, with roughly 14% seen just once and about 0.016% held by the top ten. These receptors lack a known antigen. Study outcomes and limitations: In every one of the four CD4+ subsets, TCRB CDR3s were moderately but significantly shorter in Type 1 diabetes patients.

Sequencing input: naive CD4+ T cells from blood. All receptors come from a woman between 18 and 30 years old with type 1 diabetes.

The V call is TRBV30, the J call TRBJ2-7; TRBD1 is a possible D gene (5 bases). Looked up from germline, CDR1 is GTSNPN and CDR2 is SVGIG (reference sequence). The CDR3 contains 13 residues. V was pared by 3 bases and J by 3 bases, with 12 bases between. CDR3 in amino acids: CAWSAIRGYEQYF. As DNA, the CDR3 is TGTGCCTGGAGCGCCATTAGGGGCTACGAGCAGTACTTC. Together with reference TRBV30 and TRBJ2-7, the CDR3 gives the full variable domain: SQTIHQWPATLVQPVGSPLSLECTVEGTSNPNLYWYRQAAGRGLQLLFYSVGIGQISSEVPQNLSASRPQDRQFILSSKKLLLSDSGFYLCAWSAIRGYEQYFGPGTRLTVT.

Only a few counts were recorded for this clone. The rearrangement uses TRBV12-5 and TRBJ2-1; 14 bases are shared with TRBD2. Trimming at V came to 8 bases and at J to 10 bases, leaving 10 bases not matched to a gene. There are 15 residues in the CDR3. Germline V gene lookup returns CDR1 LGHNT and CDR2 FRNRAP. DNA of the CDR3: TGTGCTAGTTGCCCCGGGACTAGCGGGAGACTCGAGCAGTTCTTC. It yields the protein CASCPGTSGRLEQFF.

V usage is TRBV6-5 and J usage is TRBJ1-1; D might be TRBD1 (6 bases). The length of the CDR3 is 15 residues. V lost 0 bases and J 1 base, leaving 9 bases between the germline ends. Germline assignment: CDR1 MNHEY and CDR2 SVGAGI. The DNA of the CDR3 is TGTGCCAGCAGTTACTCAGGGACAACGAACACTGAAGCTTTCTTT. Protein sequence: CASSYSGTTNTEAFF.

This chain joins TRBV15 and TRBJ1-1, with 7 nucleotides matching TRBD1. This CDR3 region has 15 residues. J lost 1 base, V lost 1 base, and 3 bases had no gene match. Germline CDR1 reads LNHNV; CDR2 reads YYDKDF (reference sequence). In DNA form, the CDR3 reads TGTGCCACCAGCAGAGCGACAGGGAAGAACACTGAAGCTTTCTTT. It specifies CATSRATGKNTEAFF.

The CDR3 reads CAWSTSRYEQYF. CDR3 DNA sequence: TGTGCCTGGAGTACTAGTAGGTACGAGCAGTACTTC. The chain has TRBV30 and TRBJ2-7; D perhaps matches TRBD2 (5 bases). Looked up from germline, CDR1 is GTSNPN and CDR2 is SVGIG (reference sequence). The CDR3 is made up of 12 amino acids. Trimming shortened V by 2 bases and J by 4 bases, and 9 bases separated the two germline ends.

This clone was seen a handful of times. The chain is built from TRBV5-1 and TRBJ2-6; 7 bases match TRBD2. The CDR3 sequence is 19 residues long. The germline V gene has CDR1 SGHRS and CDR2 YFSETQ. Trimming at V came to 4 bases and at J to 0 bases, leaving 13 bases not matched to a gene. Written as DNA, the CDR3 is TGCGCCAGCAGCCTAGCCGGACTAGGCGCGGTCTCTGGGGCCAACGTCCTGACTTTC. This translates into CASSLAGLGAVSGANVLTF.

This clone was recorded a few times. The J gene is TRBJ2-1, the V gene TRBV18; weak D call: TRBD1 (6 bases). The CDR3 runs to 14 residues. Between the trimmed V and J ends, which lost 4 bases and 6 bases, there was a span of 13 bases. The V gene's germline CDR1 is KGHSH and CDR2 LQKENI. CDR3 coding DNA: TGTGCCAGCTCACAGGGGGTTAGAGCCAATGAGCAGTTCTTC. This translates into CASSQGVRANEQFF. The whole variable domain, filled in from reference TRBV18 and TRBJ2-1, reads NAGVMQNPRHLVRRRGQEARLRCSPMKGHSHVYWYRQLPEEGLKFMVYLQKENIIDESGMPKERFSAEFPKEGPSILRIQQVVRGDSAAYFCASSQGVRANEQFFGPGTRLTVL.

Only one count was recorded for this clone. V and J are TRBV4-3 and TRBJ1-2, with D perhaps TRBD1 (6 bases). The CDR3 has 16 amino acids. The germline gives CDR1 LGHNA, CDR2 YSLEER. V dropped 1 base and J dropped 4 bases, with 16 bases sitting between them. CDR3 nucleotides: TGCGCCAGCAGCCAAGGGCAGGGGCCCCCTCCCTATGGCTACACCTTC. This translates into CASSQGQGPPPYGYTF.

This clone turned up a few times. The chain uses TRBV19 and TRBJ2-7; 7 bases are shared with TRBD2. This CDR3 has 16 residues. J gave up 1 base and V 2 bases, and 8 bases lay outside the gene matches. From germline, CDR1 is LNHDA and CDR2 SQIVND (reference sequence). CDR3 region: CASSISGGPPSYEQYF. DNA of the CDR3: TGTGCCAGTAGTATATCGGGGGGTCCACCGTCCTACGAGCAGTACTTC.

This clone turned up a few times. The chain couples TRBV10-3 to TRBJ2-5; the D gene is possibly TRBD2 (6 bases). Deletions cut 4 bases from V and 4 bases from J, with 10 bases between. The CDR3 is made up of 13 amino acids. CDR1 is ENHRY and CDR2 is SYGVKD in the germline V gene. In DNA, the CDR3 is TGTGCCATCAGTGGGGGGGTCGGAGAGACCCAGTACTTC. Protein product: CAISGGVGETQYF.

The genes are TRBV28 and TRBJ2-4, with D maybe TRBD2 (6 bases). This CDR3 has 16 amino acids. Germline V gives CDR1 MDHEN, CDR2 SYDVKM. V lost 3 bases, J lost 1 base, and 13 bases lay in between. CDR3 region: CASSFSGGDAKNIQYF. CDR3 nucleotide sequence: TGTGCCAGCAGTTTCTCAGGAGGGGACGCCAAAAACATTCAGTACTTC.

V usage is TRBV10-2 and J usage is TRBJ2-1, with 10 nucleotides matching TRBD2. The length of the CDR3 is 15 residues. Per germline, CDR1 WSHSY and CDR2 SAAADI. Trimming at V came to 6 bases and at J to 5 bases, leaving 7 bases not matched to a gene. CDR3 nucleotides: TGCGCCAGCAGGAACAGCGGGAGGGCCAACAATGAGCAGTTCTTC. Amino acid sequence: CASRNSGRANNEQFF.

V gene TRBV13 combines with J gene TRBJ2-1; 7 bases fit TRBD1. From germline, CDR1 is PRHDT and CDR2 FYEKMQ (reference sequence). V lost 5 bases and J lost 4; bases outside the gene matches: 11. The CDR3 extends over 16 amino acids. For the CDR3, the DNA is TGTGCCAGCAGCCGTATATCGGACAGGCTATACAATGAGCAGTTCTTC. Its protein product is CASSRISDRLYNEQFF.

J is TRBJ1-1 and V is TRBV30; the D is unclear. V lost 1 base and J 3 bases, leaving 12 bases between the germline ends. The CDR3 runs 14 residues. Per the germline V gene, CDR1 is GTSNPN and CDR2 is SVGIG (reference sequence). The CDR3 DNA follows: TGTGCCTGGAGTGAACTAAAGCGGGACACTGAAGCTTTCTTT. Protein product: CAWSELKRDTEAFF.

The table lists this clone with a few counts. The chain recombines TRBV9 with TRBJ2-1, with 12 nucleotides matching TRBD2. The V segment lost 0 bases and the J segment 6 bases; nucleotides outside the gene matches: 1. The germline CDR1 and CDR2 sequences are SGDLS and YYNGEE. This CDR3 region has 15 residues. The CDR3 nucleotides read TGTGCCAGCAGCGTAGAACTAGCGGGAGGCAATGAGCAGTTCTTC. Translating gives CASSVELAGGNEQFF.

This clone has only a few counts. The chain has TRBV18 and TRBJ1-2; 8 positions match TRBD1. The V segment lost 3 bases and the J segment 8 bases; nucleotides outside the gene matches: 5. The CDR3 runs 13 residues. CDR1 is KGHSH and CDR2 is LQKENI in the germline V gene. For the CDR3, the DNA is TGTGCCAGCTCACCTAAAGGACAGGGCGGCTACACCTTC. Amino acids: CASSPKGQGGYTF.

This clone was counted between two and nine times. CDR3 protein: CASSQDSGSGNTIYF. DNA of the CDR3: TGCGCCAGCAGCCAAGATTCCGGCTCTGGAAACACCATATATTTT. J is TRBJ1-3 and V is TRBV4-3; D call uncertain. V gave up 0 bases and J gave up 0 bases, with 6 bases separating them. The CDR3 runs 15 residues. Germline V gene lookup returns CDR1 LGHNA and CDR2 YSLEER.

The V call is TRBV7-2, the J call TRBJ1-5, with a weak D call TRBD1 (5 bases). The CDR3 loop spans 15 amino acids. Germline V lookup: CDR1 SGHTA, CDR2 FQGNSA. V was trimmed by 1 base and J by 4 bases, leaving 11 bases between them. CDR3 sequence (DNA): TGTGCCAGCAGCTTAGTTTCGACAGAAAATCAGCCCCAGCATTTT. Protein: CASSLVSTENQPQHF.

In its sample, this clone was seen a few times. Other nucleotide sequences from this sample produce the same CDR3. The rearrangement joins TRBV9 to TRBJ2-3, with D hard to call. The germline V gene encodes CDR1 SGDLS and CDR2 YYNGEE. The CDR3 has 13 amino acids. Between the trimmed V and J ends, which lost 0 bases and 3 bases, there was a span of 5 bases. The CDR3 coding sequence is TGTGCCAGCAGCGTAGTCCAGACAGATACGCAGTATTTT. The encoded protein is CASSVVQTDTQYF.

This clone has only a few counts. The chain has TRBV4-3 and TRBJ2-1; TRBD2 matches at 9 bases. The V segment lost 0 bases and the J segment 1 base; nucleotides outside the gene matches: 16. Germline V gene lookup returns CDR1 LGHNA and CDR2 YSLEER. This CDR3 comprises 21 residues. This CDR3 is CASSQDMVGLAGRLSYNEQFF. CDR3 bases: TGCGCCAGCAGCCAAGACATGGTAGGGCTAGCGGGAAGACTATCCTACAATGAGCAGTTCTTC.

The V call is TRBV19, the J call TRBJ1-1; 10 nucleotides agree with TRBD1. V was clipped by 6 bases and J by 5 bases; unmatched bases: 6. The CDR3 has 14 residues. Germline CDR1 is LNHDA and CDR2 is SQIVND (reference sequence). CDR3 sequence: CASRYTDRGTEAFF. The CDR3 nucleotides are TGTGCCAGTAGGTACACGGACAGGGGGACTGAAGCTTTCTTT.

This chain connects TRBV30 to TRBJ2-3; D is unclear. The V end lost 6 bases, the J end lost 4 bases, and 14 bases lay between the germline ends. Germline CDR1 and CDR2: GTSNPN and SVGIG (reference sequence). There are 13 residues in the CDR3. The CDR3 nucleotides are TGTGCCTGCGCAGACAAGGTTCCAGATACGCAGTATTTT. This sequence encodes CACADKVPDTQYF.

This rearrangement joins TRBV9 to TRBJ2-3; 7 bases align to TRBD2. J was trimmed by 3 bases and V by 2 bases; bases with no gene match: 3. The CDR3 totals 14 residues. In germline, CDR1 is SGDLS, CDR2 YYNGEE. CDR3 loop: CASSVGLTTDTQYF. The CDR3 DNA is TGTGCCAGCAGCGTGGGACTAACAACAGATACGCAGTATTTT.

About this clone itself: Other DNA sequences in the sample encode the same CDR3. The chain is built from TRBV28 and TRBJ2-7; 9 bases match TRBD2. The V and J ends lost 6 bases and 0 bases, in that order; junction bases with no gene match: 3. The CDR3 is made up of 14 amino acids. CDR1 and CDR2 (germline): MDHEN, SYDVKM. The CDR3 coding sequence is TGTGCCAGCAGGTTAGCGGGAGTCTCCTACGAGCAGTACTTC. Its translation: CASRLAGVSYEQYF.

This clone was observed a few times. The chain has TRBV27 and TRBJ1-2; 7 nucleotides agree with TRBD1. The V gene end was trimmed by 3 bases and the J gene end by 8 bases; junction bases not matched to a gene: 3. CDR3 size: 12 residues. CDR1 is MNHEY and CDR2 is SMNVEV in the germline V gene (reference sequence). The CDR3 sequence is CASSFGQAGYTF. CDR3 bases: TGTGCCAGCAGTTTCGGACAGGCCGGCTACACCTTC.

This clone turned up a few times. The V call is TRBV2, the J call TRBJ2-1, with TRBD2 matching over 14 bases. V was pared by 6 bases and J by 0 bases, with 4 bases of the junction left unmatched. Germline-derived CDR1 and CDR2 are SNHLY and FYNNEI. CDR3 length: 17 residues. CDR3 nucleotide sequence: TGTGCCAGCAGGGGGACTAGCGGGAGTAGCTCCTACAATGAGCAGTTCTTC. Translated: CASRGTSGSSSYNEQFF.

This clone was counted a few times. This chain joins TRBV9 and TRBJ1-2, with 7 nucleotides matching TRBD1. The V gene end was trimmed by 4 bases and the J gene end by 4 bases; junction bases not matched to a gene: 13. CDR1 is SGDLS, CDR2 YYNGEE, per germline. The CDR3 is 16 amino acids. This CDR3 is CASSPFRPGQPYGYTF. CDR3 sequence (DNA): TGTGCCAGCAGCCCATTTCGTCCGGGACAGCCCTATGGCTACACCTTC.

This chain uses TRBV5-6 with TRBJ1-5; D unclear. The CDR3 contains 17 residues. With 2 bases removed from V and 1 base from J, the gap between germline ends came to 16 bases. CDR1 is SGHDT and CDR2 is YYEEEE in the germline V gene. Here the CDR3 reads CASSFCERVGSNQPQHF. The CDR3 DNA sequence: TGTGCCAGCAGCTTTTGTGAACGGGTTGGGAGCAATCAGCCCCAGCATTTT.

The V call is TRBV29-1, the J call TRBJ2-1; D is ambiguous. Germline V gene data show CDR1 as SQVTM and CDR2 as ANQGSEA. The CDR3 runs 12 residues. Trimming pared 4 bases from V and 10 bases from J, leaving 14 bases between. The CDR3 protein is CSVGRSLPEQFF. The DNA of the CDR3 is TGCAGCGTTGGTAGGAGTCTCCCAGAGCAGTTCTTC.

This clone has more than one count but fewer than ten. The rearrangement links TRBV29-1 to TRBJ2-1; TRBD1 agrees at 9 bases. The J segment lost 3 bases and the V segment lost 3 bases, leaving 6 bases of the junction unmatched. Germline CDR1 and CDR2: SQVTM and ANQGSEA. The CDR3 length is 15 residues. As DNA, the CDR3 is TGCAGCGTTGACAGAGGACAGGGGAACTACAATGAGCAGTTCTTC. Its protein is CSVDRGQGNYNEQFF.

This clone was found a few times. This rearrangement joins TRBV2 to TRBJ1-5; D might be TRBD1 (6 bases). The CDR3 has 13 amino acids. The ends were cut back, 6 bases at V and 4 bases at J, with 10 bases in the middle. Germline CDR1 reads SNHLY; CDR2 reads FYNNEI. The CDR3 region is CASRTDSNQPQHF. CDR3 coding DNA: TGTGCCAGCAGGACGGACAGTAATCAGCCCCAGCATTTT.

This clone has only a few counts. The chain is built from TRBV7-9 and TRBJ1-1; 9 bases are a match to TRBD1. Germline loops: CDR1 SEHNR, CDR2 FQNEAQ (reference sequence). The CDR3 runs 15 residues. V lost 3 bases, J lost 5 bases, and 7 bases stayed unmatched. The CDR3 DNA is TGTGCCAGCAGCTTTACAGGGGGCGGTGGTACTGAAGCTTTCTTT. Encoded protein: CASSFTGGGGTEAFF.